The 21 T cell receptor beta chains given below trace back to one sample, sequenced in a study of cytomegalovirus exposure and HLA in healthy donors. This PCR relied on a set of 60 Vbeta primers and 13 Jbeta primers. Using immunoSEQ multiplex PCR, the repertoire was profiled, and TCRdb retains in-frame clones only, with some absent. The data contain about 160,000 clones, roughly 83% of them singletons. Sequencing was performed on PBMCs. The receptors here all came from a man younger than 45 in good health and CMV-seronegative.

The CDR3 nucleotides read TGTGCCAGTAGTATAGATCGAAGGATGGACAGGCTAAACAATGAGCAGTTCTTC. Translating it yields CASSIDRRMDRLNNEQFF. This chain joins TRBV19 and TRBJ2-1; 7 bases map to TRBD1. The germline V gene encodes CDR1 LNHDA and CDR2 SQIVND (reference sequence). This CDR3 region has 18 residues. V lost 0 bases, J lost 5 bases, and 13 bases stayed unmatched.

V usage is TRBV19 and J usage is TRBJ2-1, with D possibly TRBD2 on 5 matching bases. The CDR3 consists of 13 residues. CDR1 is LNHDA and CDR2 is SQIVND in the germline V gene (reference sequence). V shed 3 bases and J shed 10 bases, with 13 bases lying between them. The CDR3 protein is CASSILLAGEQFF. The CDR3, as DNA: TGTGCCAGTAGTATCCTCCTAGCTGGGGAGCAGTTCTTC.

V is TRBV28 and J is TRBJ2-1; D is perhaps TRBD2 (6 bases). The germline V and J ends were trimmed by 6 bases and 1 base, with 13 bases remaining between them. Germline V gives CDR1 MDHEN, CDR2 SYDVKM. This CDR3 spans 15 amino acids. As DNA, the CDR3 is TGTGCCAGCAGGTTAGCGGCCCTTTCCTACAATGAGCAGTTCTTC. The encoded protein is CASRLAALSYNEQFF. Full variable domain (missing parts from reference TRBV28 and TRBJ2-1): DVKVTQSSRYLVKRTGEKVFLECVQDMDHENMFWYRQDPGLGLRLIYFSYDVKMKEKGDIPEGYSVSREKKERFSLILESASTNQTSMYLCASRLAALSYNEQFFGPGTRLTVL.

The V gene is TRBV6-6, the J gene TRBJ2-7; the match to TRBD2 covers 9 bases. The V gene end was trimmed by 5 bases and the J gene end by 13 bases; junction bases not matched to a gene: 12. Germline V CDR1 and CDR2: MNHNY, SVGAGI (reference sequence). CDR3 size: 13 residues. CDR3 loop: CASSQVVRGGLYF. CDR3 in DNA: TGTGCCAGCAGTCAAGTCGTGCGGGGGGGTCTATACTTC.

The chain employs TRBV11-2 and TRBJ2-1, with 12 nucleotides matching TRBD2. J was trimmed by 4 bases and V by 5 bases; bases with no gene match: 6. The germline V gene encodes CDR1 SGHAT and CDR2 FQNNGV. This CDR3 is built from 16 residues. For the CDR3, the DNA is TGTGCCAGCAGCCCCAGCCTAGCGGGAGGGTACAATGAGCAGTTCTTC. Translated, it gives CASSPSLAGGYNEQFF.

CDR3 amino acids: CASSSDRGTYEQYF. The CDR3 DNA follows: TGTGCCAGCAGCTCCGACAGGGGTACCTACGAGCAGTACTTC. This sequence joins TRBV5-6 and TRBJ2-7, with 8 bases matching TRBD1. The V segment lost 3 bases and the J segment 2 bases; nucleotides outside the gene matches: 4. The CDR3 totals 14 residues. Germline V gene lookup returns CDR1 SGHDT and CDR2 YYEEEE.

The chain carries TRBV7-9 and TRBJ2-4; the match to TRBD1 covers 12 bases. In germline, CDR1 is SEHNR, CDR2 FQNEAQ (reference sequence). CDR3 length: 17 amino acids. The trim removed 8 bases at V and 8 bases at J, leaving 16 bases unmatched. The CDR3 region is CASHFPGTGGSEDIQYF. CDR3 coding DNA: TGTGCCAGCCATTTCCCCGGGACAGGGGGCAGTGAGGACATTCAGTACTTC.

The chain employs TRBV4-1 and TRBJ2-3, with D uncertain. Germline CDR1 reads MGHRA; CDR2 reads YSYEKL. CDR3 length equals 13 residues. V was clipped by 8 bases and J by 1 base, with 10 bases between them. CDR3: CASPPTCTDTQYF. In nucleotides, the CDR3 is TGCGCCAGCCCCCCAACTTGCACAGATACGCAGTATTTT.

This clone was seen just once. This chain links TRBV6-4 with TRBJ2-7; D might be TRBD1 (6 bases). This CDR3 contains 13 residues. Germline CDR1 is MRHNA and CDR2 is SNTAGT. Trimming stripped 8 bases from V and 4 bases from J, with 15 bases between. CDR3 residues: CASPPGVGYEQYF. The CDR3 coding sequence is TGTGCCAGCCCCCCAGGGGTAGGATACGAGCAGTACTTC.

The chain couples TRBV4-3 to TRBJ2-3; TRBD2 agrees at 9 bases. Germline V gene lookup returns CDR1 LGHNA and CDR2 YSLEER. V was pared by 1 base and J by 4 bases, with 6 bases of the junction left unmatched. This CDR3 is built from 16 residues. CDR3 in DNA: TGCGCCAGCAGCCAAGTGGGCGGGAGGGGCGCAGATACGCAGTATTTT. The encoded protein is CASSQVGGRGADTQYF.

The chain has TRBV11-2 and TRBJ2-2, with D possibly matching TRBD2 (7 bases). V dropped 0 bases and J dropped 7 bases, with 15 bases sitting between them. The CDR3 is made up of 16 amino acids. CDR1 is SGHAT and CDR2 is FQNNGV in the germline V gene. The CDR3 region is CASSLDRGGLGGELFF. The CDR3 DNA sequence: TGTGCCAGCAGCTTAGATAGGGGGGGGCTTGGCGGGGAGCTGTTTTTT. The full variable domain, its missing parts supplied by reference TRBV11-2 and TRBJ2-2, is EAGVAQSPRYKIIEKRQSVAFWCNPISGHATLYWYQQILGQGPKLLIQFQNNGVVDDSQLPKDRFSAERLKGVDSTLKIQPAKLEDSAVYLCASSLDRGGLGGELFFGEGSRLTVL.

The chain uses TRBV14 and TRBJ2-5, with D possibly matching TRBD1 (5 bases). The germline CDR1 and CDR2 sequences are SGHDN and FVKESK. The CDR3 spans 14 residues. V was shortened by 6 bases and J by 5 bases, with 16 bases between the two germline ends. In DNA, the CDR3 is TGTGCCAGCAGATCGGCTGGCAAGGGGGAGACCCAGTACTTC. Its translation is CASRSAGKGETQYF.

The chain employs TRBV5-1 and TRBJ1-1; 7 positions match TRBD1. With 5 bases clipped from V and 0 bases from J, the junction kept 4 bases outside the gene matches. The CDR3 is 14 residues long. Per the germline V gene, CDR1 is SGHRS and CDR2 is YFSETQ. The CDR3 sequence is CASRTDRMNTEAFF. In DNA, the CDR3 is TGCGCCAGCAGAACGGACAGGATGAACACTGAAGCTTTCTTT.

This rearrangement joins TRBV7-2 to TRBJ2-2; D may be TRBD2 (5 bases). V shed 5 bases and J shed 3 bases, with 19 bases lying between them. Germline V gene lookup returns CDR1 SGHTA and CDR2 FQGNSA. The CDR3 has 17 residues. The CDR3: CASSKPSFRRDTGELFF. CDR3 coding DNA: TGTGCCAGCAGCAAACCCTCTTTTAGGCGGGACACCGGGGAGCTGTTTTTT.

This clone was seen a single time. This chain joins TRBV12-5 and TRBJ2-5; 10 nucleotides agree with TRBD2. Germline-derived CDR1 and CDR2 are LGHNT and FRNRAP. This CDR3 has 15 residues. With V trimmed by 7 bases and J by 4 bases, 9 bases remained unmatched. CDR3 sequence reads: CASALGASGRETQYF. The CDR3 DNA follows: TGTGCTAGTGCACTGGGGGCTAGCGGGAGAGAGACCCAGTACTTC.

The chain uses TRBV10-3 and TRBJ1-1; 8 nucleotides line up with TRBD1. In germline, CDR1 is ENHRY, CDR2 SYGVKD. Trimming at V came to 3 bases and at J to 1 base, leaving 10 bases not matched to a gene. The CDR3 spans 17 residues. CDR3 coding DNA: TGTGCCATCAGTGATAGGGGGACAGGTGTTACGAACACTGAAGCTTTCTTT. Translating gives CAISDRGTGVTNTEAFF.

CDR3 sequence reads: CAISRREGGQYF. In DNA, the CDR3 is TGTGCCATCAGCCGCCGGGAGGGTGGGCAGTACTTC. The rearrangement links TRBV10-3 to TRBJ2-7; 8 bases fit TRBD2. The CDR3 covers 12 residues. Trimming took 6 bases from V and 9 from J; bases not matched to a gene: 7. Germline CDR1 reads ENHRY; CDR2 reads SYGVKD.

This rearrangement joins TRBV5-5 to TRBJ2-2; 10 positions agree with TRBD1. The V and J ends lost 0 bases and 5 bases, in that order; junction bases with no gene match: 7. Germline loops: CDR1 SGHKS, CDR2 YYEKEE (reference sequence). This CDR3 is 17 amino acids long. The CDR3 reads CASSLGPGQGPTGELFF. In DNA form, the CDR3 reads TGTGCCAGCAGCTTGGGGCCGGGACAGGGGCCGACCGGGGAGCTGTTTTTT.

The chain is built from TRBV28 and TRBJ1-2; no clear D gene. Germline CDR1 MDHEN, CDR2 SYDVKM. Trimming removed 4 bases from V and 4 bases from J, with 19 bases in between. This CDR3 comprises 16 residues. CDR3 amino acids: CASSSSAGSLTYGYTF. CDR3 sequence (DNA): TGTGCCAGCAGTTCATCGGCGGGGTCCCTGACCTATGGCTACACCTTC.

The rearrangement uses TRBV5-1 and TRBJ1-4; no clear D gene. This CDR3 spans 16 amino acids. Germline V gene sequence: CDR1 SGHRS, CDR2 YFSETQ. The V gene lost 3 bases and the J gene lost 0 bases, with 12 bases spanning the gap. DNA of the CDR3: TGCGCCAGCAGCTCAACCGGGGAAGCAACTAATGAAAAACTGTTTTTT. As protein: CASSSTGEATNEKLFF.

The V and J genes are TRBV18 and TRBJ1-1; 12 nucleotides line up with TRBD1. The J segment lost 2 bases and the V segment lost 4 bases, leaving 5 bases of the junction unmatched. The CDR3 is made up of 16 amino acids. Germline CDR1 KGHSH, CDR2 LQKENI. The CDR3 region has the DNA TGTGCCAGCTCACATACGGGACAGGGGGCCAACACTGAAGCTTTCTTT. This gives the protein CASSHTGQGANTEAFF.